The TCR beta chain described here comes from a study of T cell changes during pregnancy in multiple sclerosis. Data came from immunoSEQ multiplex PCR; TCRdb stores just in-frame clones and leaves some out. The profile shows 100,000 to 140,000 clones, around 90% of them singletons. This clone was observed a single time. The starting material was peripheral blood, obtained in the third trimester of pregnancy. The TCR sequence derives from a female donor in good health, enrolled as a control in a pregnancy study.

The CDR3 region is CASSQWGQPSYEQYF. The CDR3 nucleotides are TGCGCCAGCAGTCAATGGGGACAGCCCTCCTACGAGCAGTACTTC. The V gene is TRBV23-1, the J gene TRBJ2-7, with 7 bases that match TRBD1. TRBV23-1 is reported as an ORF; its role is uncertain. The CDR3 is 15 amino acids. Germline trimming cut 1 base from V and 0 bases from J; bases unmatched to any gene: 3.